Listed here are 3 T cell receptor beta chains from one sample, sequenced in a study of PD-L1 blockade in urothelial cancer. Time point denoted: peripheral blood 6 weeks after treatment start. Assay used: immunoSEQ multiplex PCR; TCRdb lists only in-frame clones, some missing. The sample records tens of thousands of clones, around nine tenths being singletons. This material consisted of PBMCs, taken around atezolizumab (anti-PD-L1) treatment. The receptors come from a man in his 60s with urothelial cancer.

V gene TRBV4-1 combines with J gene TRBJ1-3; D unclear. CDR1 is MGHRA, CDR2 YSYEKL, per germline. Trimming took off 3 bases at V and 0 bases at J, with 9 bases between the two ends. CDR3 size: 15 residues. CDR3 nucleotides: TGCGCCAGCAGCCATGCGCGGAGCTCTGGAAACACCATATATTTT. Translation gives CASSHARSSGNTIYF.

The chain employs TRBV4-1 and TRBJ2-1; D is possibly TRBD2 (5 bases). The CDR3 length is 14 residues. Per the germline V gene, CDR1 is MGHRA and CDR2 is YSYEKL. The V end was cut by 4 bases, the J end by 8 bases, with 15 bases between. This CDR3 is CASSPSLGVDEQFF. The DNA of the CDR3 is TGCGCCAGCAGCCCATCCCTCGGGGTCGATGAGCAGTTCTTC.

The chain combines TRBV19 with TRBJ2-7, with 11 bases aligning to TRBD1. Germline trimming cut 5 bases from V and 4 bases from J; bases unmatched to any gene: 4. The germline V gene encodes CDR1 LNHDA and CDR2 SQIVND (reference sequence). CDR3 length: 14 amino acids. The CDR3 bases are TGTGCCAGTAGTCGGGACAGGGGGACATACGAGCAGTACTTC. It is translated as CASSRDRGTYEQYF.